These 14 T cell receptor beta chains were all obtained from the same sample, sequenced in a study of CD8 T cells in Susac syndrome. After extraction with the RNeasy kit, roughly 0.45 to 1 ug of the RNA was reverse transcribed using random hexamers. TCRdb used MiXCR to reprocess the immunoSEQ multiplex PCR reads, holding one entry per CDR3 protein. The table has 120,000 or so distinct CDR3 sequences, 90% to 95% seen once. Sequencing input: CD8+ T cells from PBMCs. These receptors were obtained from a human donor with Susac syndrome.

The chain joins TRBV6-2 or TRBV6-3 to TRBJ2-5; the match to TRBD1 covers 9 bases. J lost 5 bases, V lost 7 bases, and 11 bases had no gene match. CDR3 length: 15 residues. Germline assignment: CDR1 MNHEY and CDR2 SVGEGT. CDR3 DNA sequence: TGTGCCAGCATTGGGCCCGGGACAGGGCTCGAGACCCAGTACTTC. Encoded protein: CASIGPGTGLETQYF.

J is TRBJ2-3 and V is TRBV9; D is uncertain. Germline values: CDR1 SGDLS, CDR2 YYNGEE. Trimming pared 0 bases from V and 0 bases from J, leaving 8 bases between. The CDR3 has 15 amino acids. This CDR3 is CASSVAWGSTDTQYF. CDR3 nucleotides: TGTGCCAGCAGCGTAGCTTGGGGAAGCACAGATACGCAGTATTTT.

The chain combines TRBV2 with TRBJ2-2, with D perhaps TRBD1 (6 bases). V was cut by 6 bases and J by 5 bases, with 10 bases left in between. From germline, CDR1 is SNHLY and CDR2 FYNNEI. CDR3 size: 13 residues. CDR3 bases: TGTGCCAGCAGATCAGGGGCTACCGGGGAGCTGTTTTTT. Its translation is CASRSGATGELFF.

V usage is TRBV2 and J usage is TRBJ2-7; 7 bases align to TRBD1. Per germline, CDR1 SNHLY and CDR2 FYNNEI. The J segment lost 4 bases and the V segment lost 3 bases, leaving 9 bases of the junction unmatched. This CDR3 has 15 amino acids. The CDR3 DNA is TGTGCCAGCAGTGAGAAGGCAGGGGGTATATACGAGCAGTACTTC. This translates into CASSEKAGGIYEQYF.

The rearrangement uses TRBV12-3 or TRBV12-4 and TRBJ1-2; TRBD1 agrees at 9 bases. The V and J ends lost 5 bases and 4 bases, in that order; junction bases with no gene match: 11. The CDR3 runs 16 residues. The CDR3 bases are TGTGCCAGCAGTACTGCGCGAGGGACAGGGACCTATGGCTACACCTTC. It is translated as CASSTARGTGTYGYTF.

This clonotype was detected once. This chain joins TRBV29-1 and TRBJ1-2; 8 bases align to TRBD1. In germline, CDR1 is SQVTM, CDR2 ANQGSEA. The CDR3 runs to 16 residues. V shed 6 bases, J shed 6 bases, and the junction held 18 bases outside the gene matches. The CDR3 coding sequence is TGCAGCGTACAGGACCGCCGGGACAGGTTGAGACATGGCTACACCTTC. This translates into CSVQDRRDRLRHGYTF.

The V and J genes are TRBV4-2 and TRBJ2-2, with TRBD2 identical over 8 bases. The CDR3 is made up of 17 amino acids. Germline V gene data show CDR1 as LGHNA and CDR2 as YNFKEQ. V trimming: 0 bases; J trimming: 4 bases; junction bases outside the gene matches: 7. CDR3 DNA: TGTGCCAGCAGCCAAGATGAGAAGCGGGAGATCACCGGGGAGCTGTTTTTT. Amino acids: CASSQDEKREITGELFF.

The V gene is TRBV29-1, the J gene TRBJ2-5; no clear D. This CDR3 spans 15 amino acids. Trimming cost V 4 bases and J 0 bases, with 15 bases left between them. Looked up from germline, CDR1 is SQVTM and CDR2 is ANQGSEA. The CDR3 nucleotides read TGCAGCGTTGTGAGCCCCTTACGGGACCAAGAGACCCAGTACTTC. Translated: CSVVSPLRDQETQYF.

The CDR3 DNA reads as TGTGCCAGCGCAGATATTCGGCGCCCCCAGCATTTT. It yields the protein CASADIRRPQHF. The chain is built from TRBV19 and TRBJ1-5; D is unclear. CDR3 length: 12 residues. V was shortened by 9 bases and J by 10 bases, with 16 bases between the two germline ends. The V gene's germline CDR1 is LNHDA and CDR2 SQIVND (reference sequence).

V and J are TRBV6-5 and TRBJ2-7, with D unresolved. This CDR3 has 14 amino acids. V lost 5 bases to trimming and J lost 5 bases, with 16 bases between them. Germline assignment: CDR1 MNHEY and CDR2 SVGAGI. DNA of the CDR3: TGTGCCAGCAGTCAAGGTGGGCCCACGGACGAGCAGTACTTC. It encodes CASSQGGPTDEQYF.

This rearrangement joins TRBV5-4 to TRBJ2-1, with 7 bases identical to TRBD2. V trimming: 0 bases; J trimming: 4 bases; junction bases outside the gene matches: 10. Germline V CDR1 and CDR2: SGHNT, YYREEE (reference sequence). The CDR3 totals 17 residues. The CDR3 protein is CASSLDRRLAVYNEQFF. The CDR3 nucleotides are TGTGCCAGCAGCTTGGATAGGCGGCTAGCGGTGTACAATGAGCAGTTCTTC.

This chain connects TRBV28 to TRBJ2-1; D not resolved. CDR3 size: 12 residues. The V gene lost 6 bases and the J gene lost 10 bases, with 13 bases spanning the gap. The germline CDR1 and CDR2 sequences are MDHEN and SYDVKM. CDR3 in DNA: TGTGCCAGCAGCTCCCTGGGGTTAGAGCAGTTCTTC. Its translation: CASSSLGLEQFF.

V and J are TRBV7-3 and TRBJ2-3; 11 nucleotides align to TRBD2. The CDR3 runs to 15 residues. CDR1 is SGHTA and CDR2 is FQGTGA in the germline V gene. With 4 bases clipped from V and 1 base from J, the junction kept 1 base outside the gene matches. CDR3 DNA: TGTGCCAGCAGCTATAGCGGGGGGGGCACAGATACGCAGTATTTT. This gives the protein CASSYSGGGTDTQYF.

The chain has TRBV7-3 and TRBJ2-2, with D possibly called TRBD1 or TRBD2 (6 bases each). V dropped 7 bases and J dropped 6 bases, with 15 bases sitting between them. CDR3 size: 14 residues. CDR1 and CDR2 from the germline V gene are SGHTA and FQGTGA. The CDR3 is CASTGGPGAGELFF. CDR3 bases: TGTGCCAGCACTGGGGGGCCCGGAGCCGGGGAGCTGTTTTTT.